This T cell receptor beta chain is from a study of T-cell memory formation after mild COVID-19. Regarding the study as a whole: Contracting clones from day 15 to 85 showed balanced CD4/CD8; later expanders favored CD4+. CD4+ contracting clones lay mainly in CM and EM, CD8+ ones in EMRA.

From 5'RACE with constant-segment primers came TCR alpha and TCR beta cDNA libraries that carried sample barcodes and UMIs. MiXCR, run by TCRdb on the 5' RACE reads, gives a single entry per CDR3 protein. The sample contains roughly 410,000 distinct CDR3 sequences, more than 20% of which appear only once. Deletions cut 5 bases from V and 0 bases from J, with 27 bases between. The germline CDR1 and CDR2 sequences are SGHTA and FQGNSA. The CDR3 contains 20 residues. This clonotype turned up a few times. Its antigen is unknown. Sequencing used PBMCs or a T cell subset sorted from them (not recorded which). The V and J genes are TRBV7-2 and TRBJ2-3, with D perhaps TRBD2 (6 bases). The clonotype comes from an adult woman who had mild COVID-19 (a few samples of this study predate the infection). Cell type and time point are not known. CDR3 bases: TGTGCCAGCAGCACAAGCAGGCGGGACTTAGCTTCTCATAGCACAGATACGCAGTATTTT. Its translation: CASSTSRRDLASHSTDTQYF.